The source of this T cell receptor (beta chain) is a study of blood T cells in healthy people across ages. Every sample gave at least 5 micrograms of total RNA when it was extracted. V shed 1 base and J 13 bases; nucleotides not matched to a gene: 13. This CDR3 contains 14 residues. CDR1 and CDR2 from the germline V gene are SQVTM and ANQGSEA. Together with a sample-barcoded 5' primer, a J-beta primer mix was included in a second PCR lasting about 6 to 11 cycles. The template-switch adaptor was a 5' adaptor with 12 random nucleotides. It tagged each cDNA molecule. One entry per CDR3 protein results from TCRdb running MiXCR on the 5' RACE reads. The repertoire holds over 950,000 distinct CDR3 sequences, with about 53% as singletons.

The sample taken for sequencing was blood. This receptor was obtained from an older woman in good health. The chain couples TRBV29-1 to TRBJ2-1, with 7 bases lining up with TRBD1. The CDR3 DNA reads TGCAGCGTTGAAGTAGGGACAGCTGAAAATCCCCAGTTCTTC. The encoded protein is CSVEVGTAENPQFF.